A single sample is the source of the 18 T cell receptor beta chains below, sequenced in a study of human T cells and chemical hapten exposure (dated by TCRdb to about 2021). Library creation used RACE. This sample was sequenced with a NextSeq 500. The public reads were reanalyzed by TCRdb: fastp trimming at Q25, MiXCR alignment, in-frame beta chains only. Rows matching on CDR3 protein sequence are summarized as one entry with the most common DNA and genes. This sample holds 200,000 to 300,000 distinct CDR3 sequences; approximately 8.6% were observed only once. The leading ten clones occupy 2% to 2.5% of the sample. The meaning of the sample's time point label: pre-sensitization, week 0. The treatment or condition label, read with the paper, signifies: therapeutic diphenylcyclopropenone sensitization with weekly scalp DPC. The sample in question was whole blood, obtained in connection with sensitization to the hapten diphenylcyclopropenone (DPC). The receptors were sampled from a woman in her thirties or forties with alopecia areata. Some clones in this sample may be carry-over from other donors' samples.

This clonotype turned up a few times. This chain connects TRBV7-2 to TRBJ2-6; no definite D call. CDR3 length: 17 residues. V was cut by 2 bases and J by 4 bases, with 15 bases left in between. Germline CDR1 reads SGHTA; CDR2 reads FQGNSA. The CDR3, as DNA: TGTGCCAGCAGCTTATACCCCTGGATTTCAGGGGCCAACGTCCTGACTTTC. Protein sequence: CASSLYPWISGANVLTF.

Here the CDR3 reads CASSYDRFDVQQYF. The CDR3 coding sequence is TGTGCCAGCAGTTACGATCGGTTTGACGTCCAGCAGTACTTC. The chain is built from TRBV6-5 and TRBJ2-7, with D uncertain. Germline CDR1 reads MNHEY; CDR2 reads SVGAGI. Trimming pared 2 bases from V and 8 bases from J, leaving 16 bases between. CDR3 length equals 14 residues.

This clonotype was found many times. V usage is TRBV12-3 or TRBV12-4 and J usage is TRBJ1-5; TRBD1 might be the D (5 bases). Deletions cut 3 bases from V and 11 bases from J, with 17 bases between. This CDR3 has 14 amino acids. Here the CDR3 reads CASSFGQGRSAQHF. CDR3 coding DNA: TGTGCCAGCAGTTTCGGCCAGGGTCGGTCGGCCCAGCATTTT.

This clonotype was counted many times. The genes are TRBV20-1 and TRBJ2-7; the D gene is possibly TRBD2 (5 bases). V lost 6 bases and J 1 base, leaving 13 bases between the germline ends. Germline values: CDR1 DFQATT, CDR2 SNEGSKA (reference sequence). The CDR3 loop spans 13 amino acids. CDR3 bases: TGCAGTGCGATGATAGCGATGTCCTACGAGCAGTACTTC. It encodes CSAMIAMSYEQYF.

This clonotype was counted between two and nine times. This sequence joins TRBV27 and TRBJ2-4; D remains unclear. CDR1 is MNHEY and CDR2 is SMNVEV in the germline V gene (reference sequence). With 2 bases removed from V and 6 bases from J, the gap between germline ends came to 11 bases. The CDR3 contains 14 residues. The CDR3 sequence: CASSLRVRGNIQYF. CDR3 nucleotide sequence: TGTGCCAGCAGTTTAAGAGTGAGAGGAAACATTCAGTACTTC.

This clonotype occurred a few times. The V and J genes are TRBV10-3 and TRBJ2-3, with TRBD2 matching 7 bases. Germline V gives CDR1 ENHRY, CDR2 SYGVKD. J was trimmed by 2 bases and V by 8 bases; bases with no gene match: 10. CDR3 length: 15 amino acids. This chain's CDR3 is CAISGEGPITDTQYF. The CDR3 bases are TGTGCCATCTCGGGGGAGGGGCCAATCACAGATACGCAGTATTTT.

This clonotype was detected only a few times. The chain's CDR3 is CASSLGQGAVSEKLFF. The CDR3 nucleotides are TGTGCCAGCAGCTTAGGACAGGGGGCGGTTAGTGAAAAACTGTTTTTT. The J gene is TRBJ1-4, the V gene TRBV7-2, with 10 bases lining up with TRBD1. Per germline, CDR1 SGHTA and CDR2 FQGNSA. V trimming: 1 base; J trimming: 7 bases; junction bases outside the gene matches: 6. This CDR3 is built from 16 residues.

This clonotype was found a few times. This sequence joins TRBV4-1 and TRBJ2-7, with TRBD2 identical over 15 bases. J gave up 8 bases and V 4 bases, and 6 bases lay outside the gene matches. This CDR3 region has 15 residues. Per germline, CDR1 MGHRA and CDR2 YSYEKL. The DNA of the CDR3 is TGCGCCAGCAGCCCCCCCGGGACTAGCGGGAGGAAGCAGTACTTC. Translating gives CASSPPGTSGRKQYF.

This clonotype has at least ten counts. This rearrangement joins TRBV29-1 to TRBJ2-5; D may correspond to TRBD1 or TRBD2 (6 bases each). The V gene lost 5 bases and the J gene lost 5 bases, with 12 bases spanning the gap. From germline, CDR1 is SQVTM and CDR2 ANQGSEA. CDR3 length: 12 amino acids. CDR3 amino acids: CSVSTGRETQYF. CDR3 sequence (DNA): TGCAGCGTTTCAACAGGGAGGGAGACCCAGTACTTC.

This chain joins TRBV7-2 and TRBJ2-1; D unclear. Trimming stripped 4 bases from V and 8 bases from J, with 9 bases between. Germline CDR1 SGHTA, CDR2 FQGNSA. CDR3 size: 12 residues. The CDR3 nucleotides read TGTGCCAGCAGCTCCGTCCTGGATGAGCAGTTCTTC. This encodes CASSSVLDEQFF.

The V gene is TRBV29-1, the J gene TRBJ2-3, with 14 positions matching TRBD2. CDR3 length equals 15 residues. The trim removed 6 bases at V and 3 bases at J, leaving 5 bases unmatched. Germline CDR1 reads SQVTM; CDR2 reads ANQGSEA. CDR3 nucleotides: TGCAGCGTGCTGGGACTAGCGGGAGCTACAGATACGCAGTATTTT. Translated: CSVLGLAGATDTQYF.

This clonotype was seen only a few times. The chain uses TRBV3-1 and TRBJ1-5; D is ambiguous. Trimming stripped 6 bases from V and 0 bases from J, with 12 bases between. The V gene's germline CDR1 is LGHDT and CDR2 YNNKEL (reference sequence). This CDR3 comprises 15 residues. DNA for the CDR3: TGTGCCAGCAGTGCGACCGTTTCTAGCAATCAGCCCCAGCATTTT. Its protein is CASSATVSSNQPQHF.

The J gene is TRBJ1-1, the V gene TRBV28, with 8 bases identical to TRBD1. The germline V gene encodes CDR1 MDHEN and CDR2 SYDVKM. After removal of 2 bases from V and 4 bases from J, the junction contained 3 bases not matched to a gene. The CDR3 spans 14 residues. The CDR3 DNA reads TGTGCCAGCAGTTTACAGGGGGCGAGCACTGAAGCTTTCTTT. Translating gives CASSLQGASTEAFF.

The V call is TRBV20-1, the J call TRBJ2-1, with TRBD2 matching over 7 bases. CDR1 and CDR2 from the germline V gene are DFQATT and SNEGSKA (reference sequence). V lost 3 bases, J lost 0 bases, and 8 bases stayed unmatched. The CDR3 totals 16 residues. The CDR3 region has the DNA TGCAGTGCTAGTGAAAGCCGCGGGAGCTCCTACAATGAGCAGTTCTTC. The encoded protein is CSASESRGSSYNEQFF.

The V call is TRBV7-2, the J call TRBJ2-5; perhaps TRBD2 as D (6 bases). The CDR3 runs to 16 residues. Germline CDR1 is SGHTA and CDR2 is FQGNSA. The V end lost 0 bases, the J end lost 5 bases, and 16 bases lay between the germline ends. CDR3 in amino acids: CASSLALMAGRETQYF. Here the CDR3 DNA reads TGTGCCAGCAGCTTAGCGCTAATGGCGGGACGCGAGACCCAGTACTTC.

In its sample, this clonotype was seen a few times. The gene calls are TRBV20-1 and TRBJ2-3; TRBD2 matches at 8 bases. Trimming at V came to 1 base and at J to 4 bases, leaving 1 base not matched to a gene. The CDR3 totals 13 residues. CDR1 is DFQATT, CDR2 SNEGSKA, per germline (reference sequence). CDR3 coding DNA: TGCAGTGCTAGAGGAGCGGGAGCAGATACGCAGTATTTT. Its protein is CSARGAGADTQYF.

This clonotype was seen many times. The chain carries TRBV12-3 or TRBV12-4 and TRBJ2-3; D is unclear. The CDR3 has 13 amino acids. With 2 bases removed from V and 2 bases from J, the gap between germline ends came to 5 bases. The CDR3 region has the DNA TGTGCCAGCAGTTTAAGAATCACAGATACGCAGTATTTT. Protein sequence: CASSLRITDTQYF.

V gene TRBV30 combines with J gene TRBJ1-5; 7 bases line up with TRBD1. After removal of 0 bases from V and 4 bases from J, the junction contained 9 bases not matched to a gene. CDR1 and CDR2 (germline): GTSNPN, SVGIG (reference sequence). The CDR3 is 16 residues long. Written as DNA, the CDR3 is TGTGCCTGGAGTGTACGGGCAGGGGGGTGGAATCAGCCCCAGCATTTT. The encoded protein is CAWSVRAGGWNQPQHF.